Each of the 13 T cell receptor beta chains below was sequenced from the same sample in a study of T cells after yellow fever vaccination. MiXCR, run by TCRdb on the 5' RACE reads, gives a single entry per CDR3 protein. The sample has 300,000 to 400,000 distinct CDR3 sequences; about an eighth are singletons. The sample was CD4+ T cells sorted from PBMCs, taken 15 days after the yellow fever booster vaccination. All receptors come from a man between 18 and 35 years old who received the YFV17D yellow fever vaccine.

V and J are TRBV24-1 and TRBJ2-3; D might be TRBD1 or TRBD2, each matching 5 bases. The germline V gene encodes CDR1 KGHDR and CDR2 SFDVKD. V was clipped by 7 bases and J by 2 bases, with 15 bases between them. The CDR3 runs to 15 residues. CDR3 in DNA: TGTGCCACCAGCCCCGGGGCGGGTCCCACAGATACGCAGTATTTT. Amino acids: CATSPGAGPTDTQYF.

This clonotype has at least ten counts. V usage is TRBV6-5 and J usage is TRBJ2-3; TRBD2 might be the D (5 bases). The V gene's germline CDR1 is MNHEY and CDR2 SVGAGI. The CDR3 runs 12 residues. Trimming cost V 4 bases and J 9 bases, with 11 bases left between them. The CDR3 DNA reads TGTGCCAGCAGTTTGTCAGGAGGAACGCAGTATTTT. Amino acid sequence: CASSLSGGTQYF.

This clonotype turned up a few times. This chain uses TRBV18 with TRBJ1-1; no firm D call. This CDR3 region has 17 residues. Trimming removed 3 bases from V and 7 bases from J, with 24 bases in between. Germline assignment: CDR1 KGHSH and CDR2 LQKENI. CDR3 DNA: TGTGCCAGCTCACCCCCCGGAAGCGGTCGGCGACAAGATGAAGCTTTCTTT. Encoded protein: CASSPPGSGRRQDEAFF.

V usage is TRBV7-3 and J usage is TRBJ2-1; D possibly corresponds to TRBD2 (5 bases). The V gene lost 5 bases and the J gene lost 9 bases, with 14 bases spanning the gap. CDR1 is SGHTA and CDR2 is FQGTGA in the germline V gene. The CDR3 covers 13 residues. Here the CDR3 DNA reads TGTGCCAGCAGCCCCACGGGGTTCGCTGAGCAGTTCTTC. Protein: CASSPTGFAEQFF.

This clonotype was detected only a few times. This chain joins TRBV18 and TRBJ1-2; the D is unclear. Trimming removed 3 bases at V and 6 bases at J, with 11 bases between. The CDR3 length is 13 residues. Germline CDR1 and CDR2: KGHSH and LQKENI. The CDR3 region is CASSPASGHGYTF. In DNA form, the CDR3 reads TGTGCCAGCTCACCGGCTTCGGGCCATGGCTACACCTTC.

This clonotype came up many times. The chain combines TRBV2 with TRBJ2-5, with 9 bases that match TRBD1. This CDR3 has 15 amino acids. Germline values: CDR1 SNHLY, CDR2 FYNNEI. V dropped 7 bases and J dropped 3; count of bases not matched to a gene: 9. Written as DNA, the CDR3 is TGTGCCAGCACACGAAAAAGGACAGGGGAAGAGACCCAGTACTTC. Amino acids: CASTRKRTGEETQYF.

This clonotype has just a few counts. The chain carries TRBV28 and TRBJ2-1; 15 bases match TRBD2. Germline CDR1 MDHEN, CDR2 SYDVKM. The trim removed 8 bases at V and 9 bases at J, leaving 11 bases unmatched. The CDR3 covers 16 residues. The CDR3 nucleotides are TGTGCCAGCGGGACTAGCGGGGGGTCCCCCCCTGTTGAGCAGTTCTTC. Its protein is CASGTSGGSPPVEQFF.

In this sample, this clonotype turned up a few times. The chain combines TRBV12-3 or TRBV12-4 with TRBJ1-5, with no clear D. The CDR3 runs 13 residues. V lost 5 bases to trimming and J lost 6 bases, with 11 bases between them. CDR3 bases: TGTGCCAGCAGTCTCCAAAGAGGTCAGCCCCAGCATTTT. It encodes CASSLQRGQPQHF.

The table lists this clonotype with a few counts. The chain carries TRBV27 and TRBJ2-6; TRBD1 matches at 7 bases. CDR1 MNHEY and CDR2 SMNVEV come from the germline V gene (reference sequence). With 6 bases clipped from V and 1 base from J, the junction kept 12 bases outside the gene matches. The CDR3 loop spans 18 amino acids. The CDR3 DNA is TGTGCCAGCAGCTCCTACTTGGGACAGCTATCTGGGGCCAACGTCCTGACTTTC. It specifies CASSSYLGQLSGANVLTF.

This clonotype was picked up a small number of times. This chain uses TRBV9 with TRBJ2-5; no clear D gene. Germline CDR1 and CDR2: SGDLS and YYNGEE. V lost 4 bases to trimming and J lost 0 bases, with 10 bases between them. The CDR3 extends over 14 amino acids. The CDR3 sequence is CASSPRPYQETQYF. CDR3 sequence (DNA): TGTGCCAGCAGCCCGCGACCTTACCAAGAGACCCAGTACTTC.

This chain uses TRBV6-5 with TRBJ1-3, with D unclear. Trimming pared 2 bases from V and 0 bases from J, leaving 8 bases between. The length of the CDR3 is 15 residues. Germline-derived CDR1 and CDR2 are MNHEY and SVGAGI. For the CDR3, the DNA is TGTGCCAGCAGTTACGGGCCCCCCTCTGGAAACACCATATATTTT. Its protein is CASSYGPPSGNTIYF.

The chain combines TRBV20-1 with TRBJ2-1, with TRBD2 identical over 9 bases. Germline CDR1 reads DFQATT; CDR2 reads SNEGSKA (reference sequence). J was trimmed by 4 bases and V by 1 base; bases with no gene match: 8. The CDR3 totals 16 residues. CDR3 region: CSARAQTSGRYNEQFF. CDR3 nucleotides: TGCAGTGCTAGAGCCCAAACTAGCGGGCGGTACAATGAGCAGTTCTTC.

This clonotype was observed many times. This chain links TRBV12-3 or TRBV12-4 with TRBJ1-2; D gene ambiguous. The CDR3 has 12 residues. V dropped 3 bases and J dropped 4 bases, with 6 bases sitting between them. CDR3 region: CASSLNSYGYTF. The CDR3 DNA reads as TGTGCCAGCAGTTTGAACAGCTATGGCTACACCTTC.